A selection of T cell receptor beta chains follows, all from one sample in a study of identical twins. TCRdb independently ran MiXCR on the 5' RACE reads; one entry per CDR3 protein. The profile shows 350,000 or so distinct CDR3 sequences, roughly an eighth of them singletons. The data also belong to a second study, concerning yellow fever vaccine responses in identical twins.

Sequenced input: CD8+ T cells sorted from blood. Every receptor here comes from a woman between 18 and 30 years old in good health. The CDR3 runs from the conserved cysteine through the conserved F or W. Fields, in order: clone size, CDR3 length, D gene, V gene, J gene, CDR3 protein, CDR3 DNA. The D gene is left open where the match is weak. A clone size is listed for some rows: how often the clone was seen (once, few, many), or a class if it is expanded.

clone_size: .
cdr3_length: 12
d_call: .
v_call: TRBV7-2
j_call: TRBJ1-5
cdr3_aa: CASSYISQPQHF
cdr3_nt: TGTGCCAGCAGTTACATTAGTCAGCCCCAGCATTTT

clone_size: .
cdr3_length: 17
d_call: TRBD2
v_call: TRBV7-9
j_call: TRBJ2-1
cdr3_aa: CASSSPSTSGAYNEQFF
cdr3_nt: TGTGCCAGCAGCTCCCCCTCAACTAGCGGGGCTTACAATGAGCAGTTCTTC

clone_size: .
cdr3_length: 12
d_call: .
v_call: TRBV27
j_call: TRBJ1-6
cdr3_aa: CASSPGVSPLHF
cdr3_nt: TGTGCCAGCAGTCCAGGGGTTTCACCCCTCCACTTT

clone_size: .
cdr3_length: 15
d_call: .
v_call: TRBV7-9
j_call: TRBJ2-3
cdr3_aa: CASSFEGSSTDTQYF
cdr3_nt: TGTGCCAGCAGCTTTGAAGGAAGTAGCACAGATACGCAGTATTTT

clone_size: few
cdr3_length: 17
d_call: .
v_call: TRBV7-9
j_call: TRBJ1-1
cdr3_aa: CASSLSLLLEGCTEAFF
cdr3_nt: TGTGCCAGCAGCCTTAGTCTACTCCTTGAGGGGTGCACTGAAGCTTTCTTT

clone_size: .
cdr3_length: 14
d_call: .
v_call: TRBV27
j_call: TRBJ2-1
cdr3_aa: CASSPQDYYNEQFF
cdr3_nt: TGTGCCAGCAGCCCCCAGGATTACTACAATGAGCAGTTCTTC

clone_size: few
cdr3_length: 14
d_call: .
v_call: TRBV29-1
j_call: TRBJ2-1
cdr3_aa: CSVEAGTFVGEQFF
cdr3_nt: TGCAGCGTTGAAGCGGGGACATTTGTGGGTGAGCAGTTCTTC

clone_size: .
cdr3_length: 18
d_call: TRBD1
v_call: TRBV18
j_call: TRBJ2-2
cdr3_aa: CASSPRAGQGPNTGELFF
cdr3_nt: TGTGCCAGCTCACCTCGGGCCGGACAGGGCCCGAACACCGGGGAGCTGTTTTTT

clone_size: few
cdr3_length: 12
d_call: .
v_call: TRBV20-1
j_call: TRBJ2-1
cdr3_aa: CSASRRSNEQFF
cdr3_nt: TGCAGTGCTAGTAGGCGGAGTAATGAGCAGTTCTTC

clone_size: many
cdr3_length: 17
d_call: .
v_call: TRBV28
j_call: TRBJ2-1
cdr3_aa: CASAGLLIGIGYNEQFF
cdr3_nt: TGTGCCAGCGCCGGACTCTTAATCGGGATAGGGTACAATGAGCAGTTCTTC

clone_size: .
cdr3_length: 14
d_call: .
v_call: TRBV4-2
j_call: TRBJ1-6
cdr3_aa: CASSQDQDQGPLHF
cdr3_nt: TGTGCCAGCAGCCAAGACCAGGATCAGGGGCCCCTCCACTTT

clone_size: .
cdr3_length: 16
d_call: .
v_call: TRBV7-6
j_call: TRBJ2-5
cdr3_aa: CASSLSRGPPGETQYF
cdr3_nt: TGTGCCAGCAGCTTATCCCGAGGCCCTCCAGGGGAGACCCAGTACTTC

clone_size: .
cdr3_length: 15
d_call: TRBD2
v_call: TRBV28
j_call: TRBJ2-2
cdr3_aa: CASSLELAGAGELFF
cdr3_nt: TGTGCCAGCAGTTTAGAGCTAGCGGGAGCCGGGGAGCTGTTTTTT

clone_size: .
cdr3_length: 14
d_call: TRBD2
v_call: TRBV29-1
j_call: TRBJ2-3
cdr3_aa: CSAGLAGASYTQYF
cdr3_nt: TGCAGCGCAGGACTAGCGGGAGCCTCATATACGCAGTATTTT

clone_size: few
cdr3_length: 17
d_call: .
v_call: TRBV7-6
j_call: TRBJ1-5
cdr3_aa: CASSLELGGKGNQPQHF
cdr3_nt: TGTGCCAGCAGCTTAGAACTGGGTGGGAAGGGCAATCAGCCCCAGCATTTT

clone_size: .
cdr3_length: 15
d_call: .
v_call: TRBV3-1
j_call: TRBJ1-1
cdr3_aa: CASSQSAAGNTEAFF
cdr3_nt: TGTGCCAGCAGCCAGTCGGCAGCGGGGAACACTGAAGCTTTCTTT

clone_size: .
cdr3_length: 13
d_call: .
v_call: TRBV20-1
j_call: TRBJ1-2
cdr3_aa: CSAVVSTGYGYTF
cdr3_nt: TGCAGTGCCGTGGTCTCTACAGGATATGGCTACACCTTC

clone_size: .
cdr3_length: 16
d_call: .
v_call: TRBV12-3/TRBV12-4
j_call: TRBJ2-1
cdr3_aa: CASSKVRAGSDNEQFF
cdr3_nt: TGTGCCAGCAGCAAGGTCAGGGCGGGATCTGACAATGAGCAGTTCTTC

clone_size: many
cdr3_length: 17
d_call: TRBD2
v_call: TRBV11-3
j_call: TRBJ2-1
cdr3_aa: CASSSVSSGYSYNEQFF
cdr3_nt: TGTGCCAGCAGCTCCGTGTCTAGCGGTTACTCCTACAATGAGCAGTTCTTC

clone_size: .
cdr3_length: 12
d_call: .
v_call: TRBV15
j_call: TRBJ2-7
cdr3_aa: CATSTTGYEQYF
cdr3_nt: TGTGCCACCAGCACCACGGGCTACGAGCAGTACTTC

clone_size: few
cdr3_length: 12
d_call: TRBD1
v_call: TRBV24-1
j_call: TRBJ1-1
cdr3_aa: CATSSGGTEAFF
cdr3_nt: TGTGCCACCAGTTCAGGGGGCACTGAAGCTTTCTTT

clone_size: many
cdr3_length: 14
d_call: .
v_call: TRBV29-1
j_call: TRBJ1-2
cdr3_aa: CSVEESRLNYGYTF
cdr3_nt: TGCAGCGTTGAAGAATCCAGGTTGAACTATGGCTACACCTTC

clone_size: few
cdr3_length: 14
d_call: .
v_call: TRBV21-1
j_call: TRBJ2-2
cdr3_aa: CASSKLGDTGELFF
cdr3_nt: TGTGCCAGCAGCAAACTAGGGGACACCGGGGAGCTGTTTTTT

clone_size: few
cdr3_length: 16
d_call: TRBD2
v_call: TRBV7-2
j_call: TRBJ2-1
cdr3_aa: CASSLVSGAAGNEQFF
cdr3_nt: TGTGCCAGCAGCTTAGTTAGCGGGGCAGCGGGTAATGAGCAGTTCTTC

clone_size: many
cdr3_length: 15
d_call: TRBD2
v_call: TRBV20-1
j_call: TRBJ2-1
cdr3_aa: CSAPSPSGRLNEQFF
cdr3_nt: TGCAGTGCTCCCTCCCCTAGCGGGAGGCTCAATGAGCAGTTCTTC

clone_size: .
cdr3_length: 15
d_call: .
v_call: TRBV27
j_call: TRBJ2-2
cdr3_aa: CASSVTRVSSGELFF
cdr3_nt: TGTGCCAGCAGTGTAACCAGGGTGTCGTCCGGGGAGCTGTTTTTT

clone_size: .
cdr3_length: 13
d_call: .
v_call: TRBV20-1
j_call: TRBJ2-2
cdr3_aa: CSARQMDTGELFF
cdr3_nt: TGCAGTGCTAGACAGATGGACACCGGGGAGCTGTTTTTT

clone_size: many
cdr3_length: 14
d_call: .
v_call: TRBV4-2
j_call: TRBJ2-7
cdr3_aa: CASSASRSSYEQYF
cdr3_nt: TGTGCCAGCAGCGCTTCTCGATCCTCCTACGAGCAGTACTTC

clone_size: .
cdr3_length: 16
d_call: TRBD2
v_call: TRBV2
j_call: TRBJ2-3
cdr3_aa: CASRGGTSGSTDTQYF
cdr3_nt: TGTGCCAGCAGGGGGGGGACTAGCGGCAGCACAGATACGCAGTATTTT

clone_size: .
cdr3_length: 16
d_call: TRBD1
v_call: TRBV5-1
j_call: TRBJ2-7
cdr3_aa: CASSFKSGTGVYEQYF
cdr3_nt: TGCGCCAGCAGCTTTAAGTCCGGGACAGGGGTTTACGAGCAGTACTTC

clone_size: few
cdr3_length: 19
d_call: TRBD1
v_call: TRBV2
j_call: TRBJ2-1
cdr3_aa: CASSGRQGAILSSYNEQFF
cdr3_nt: TGTGCCAGCAGTGGGAGACAGGGAGCCATTTTAAGCTCCTACAATGAGCAGTTCTTC

clone_size: many
cdr3_length: 13
d_call: .
v_call: TRBV7-7
j_call: TRBJ2-3
cdr3_aa: CASSLEVTDTQYF
cdr3_nt: TGTGCCAGCAGCTTAGAAGTTACAGATACGCAGTATTTT

clone_size: many
cdr3_length: 14
d_call: .
v_call: TRBV29-1
j_call: TRBJ2-3
cdr3_aa: CSVEETGPGDTQYF
cdr3_nt: TGCAGCGTTGAAGAGACGGGACCAGGAGATACGCAGTATTTT

clone_size: .
cdr3_length: 16
d_call: TRBD1
v_call: TRBV10-3
j_call: TRBJ2-2
cdr3_aa: CAISESRDRNTGELFF
cdr3_nt: TGTGCCATCAGTGAGTCCCGGGACAGGAACACCGGGGAGCTGTTTTTT

clone_size: .
cdr3_length: 13
d_call: TRBD1
v_call: TRBV6-6
j_call: TRBJ1-4
cdr3_aa: CASSRDSNEKLFF
cdr3_nt: TGTGCCAGCAGCCGGGACAGTAATGAAAAACTGTTTTTT

clone_size: .
cdr3_length: 12
d_call: TRBD1
v_call: TRBV5-6
j_call: TRBJ2-1
cdr3_aa: CASSLGDSPEFF
cdr3_nt: TGTGCCAGCAGCTTGGGGGACAGCCCGGAGTTCTTC

clone_size: many
cdr3_length: 14
d_call: .
v_call: TRBV5-1
j_call: TRBJ2-2
cdr3_aa: CASSLIVATGELFF
cdr3_nt: TGCGCCAGCAGCCTCATTGTGGCGACCGGGGAGCTGTTTTTT